These T cell receptor beta chains were read from a single sample in a study of monozygotic twins with inflammatory bowel disease. After re-calling the 5' RACE reads, TCRdb lists one entry per CDR3 protein, DNA absent. Reported are under 200,000 distinct CDR3 sequences; the ten largest clones contain 2.8%. The sequencing input was blood. Receptors were obtained from a human donor with ulcerative colitis or Crohn's disease, or a healthy co-twin of an affected twin (not recorded which). The CDR3 runs from the conserved cysteine through the conserved F or W. The order of the fields is J gene, V gene, CDR3 protein.

j_call: TRBJ2-3; v_call: TRBV5-1; cdr3_aa: CASSPLGRTDTQYF
j_call: TRBJ2-7; v_call: TRBV25-1; cdr3_aa: CASSELAGVSLEQYF
j_call: TRBJ1-4; v_call: TRBV29-1; cdr3_aa: CSGRRSGEKLFF
j_call: TRBJ1-1; v_call: TRBV5-1; cdr3_aa: CASSLAGWNTEAFF
j_call: TRBJ1-1; v_call: TRBV5-6; cdr3_aa: CASSSDTKAFF
j_call: TRBJ1-5; v_call: TRBV28; cdr3_aa: CASSEGQGYNQPQHF
j_call: TRBJ1-4; v_call: TRBV14; cdr3_aa: CASSLKRGFGAPTNEKLFF
j_call: TRBJ2-7; v_call: TRBV6-2/TRBV6-3; cdr3_aa: CTSVLDRGSYEQYF
j_call: TRBJ1-5; v_call: TRBV18; cdr3_aa: CANSPRQNSNQPQHF
j_call: TRBJ2-5; v_call: TRBV29-1; cdr3_aa: CSVRDGQETQYF
j_call: TRBJ2-1; v_call: TRBV11-2; cdr3_aa: CASSLWTGVPLYNEQFF
j_call: TRBJ2-2; v_call: TRBV5-4; cdr3_aa: CASSLQGRVTGELFF
j_call: TRBJ2-1; v_call: TRBV6-1; cdr3_aa: CASTQGAGNSYNEQFF
j_call: TRBJ1-1; v_call: TRBV7-3; cdr3_aa: CASSENLRGSKAFF
j_call: TRBJ2-2; v_call: TRBV20-1; cdr3_aa: CSASGTGRTGELFF
j_call: TRBJ2-6; v_call: TRBV5-1; cdr3_aa: CASSLEGTGANVLTF
j_call: TRBJ2-1; v_call: TRBV5-1; cdr3_aa: CASSLEPKSYNEQFF
j_call: TRBJ1-1; v_call: TRBV6-1; cdr3_aa: CASKVPGTNTEAFF
j_call: TRBJ2-1; v_call: TRBV15; cdr3_aa: CATSRESRNEQFF
j_call: TRBJ2-1; v_call: TRBV9; cdr3_aa: CASSVEGSEQFF
j_call: TRBJ1-1; v_call: TRBV6-1; cdr3_aa: CASSEGLYEAFF
j_call: TRBJ1-2; v_call: TRBV29-1; cdr3_aa: CSVEEAGGYGYTF
j_call: TRBJ2-6; v_call: TRBV19; cdr3_aa: CASSAVLDRVRSGANVLTF
j_call: TRBJ2-7; v_call: TRBV20-1; cdr3_aa: CSAREGQGLSYEQYF
j_call: TRBJ2-7; v_call: TRBV9; cdr3_aa: CASSVRDRLYEQYF
j_call: TRBJ2-3; v_call: TRBV7-3; cdr3_aa: CASSLRPAGGVTDTQYF
j_call: TRBJ1-1; v_call: TRBV5-6; cdr3_aa: CASSLGGWDAFF
j_call: TRBJ2-5; v_call: TRBV5-4; cdr3_aa: CASSLTEETQYF
j_call: TRBJ2-7; v_call: TRBV28; cdr3_aa: CASSSPDEQYF
j_call: TRBJ2-2; v_call: TRBV15; cdr3_aa: CATSREAGNTGELFF
j_call: TRBJ2-7; v_call: TRBV4-1; cdr3_aa: CASSQGQGDYEQYF
j_call: TRBJ2-5; v_call: TRBV20-1; cdr3_aa: CSARILAGKTQYF
j_call: TRBJ2-3; v_call: TRBV29-1; cdr3_aa: CSVEYSESSGSADTQYF
j_call: TRBJ1-2; v_call: TRBV18; cdr3_aa: CASSREGDYGYPF
j_call: TRBJ2-7; v_call: TRBV10-3; cdr3_aa: CAISESQESSYEQYF
j_call: TRBJ2-1; v_call: TRBV5-1; cdr3_aa: CASSLDVYNEQFF
j_call: TRBJ2-2; v_call: TRBV7-2; cdr3_aa: CASSLAWGELFF
j_call: TRBJ2-7; v_call: TRBV15; cdr3_aa: CATSTRLALTAYEQYF
j_call: TRBJ2-1; v_call: TRBV28; cdr3_aa: CASSSGPTGSQFF
j_call: TRBJ1-4; v_call: TRBV7-2; cdr3_aa: CASSLEVAEKLFF
j_call: TRBJ1-5; v_call: TRBV5-1; cdr3_aa: CASSSQGDQPQHF
j_call: TRBJ2-7; v_call: TRBV4-3; cdr3_aa: CASSLQMAGGPYEQYF
j_call: TRBJ2-3; v_call: TRBV5-6; cdr3_aa: CASSLVAGGPVDTQYF
j_call: TRBJ2-1; v_call: TRBV27; cdr3_aa: CASIPGSGRAGLNEQFF
j_call: TRBJ2-1; v_call: TRBV27; cdr3_aa: CASRDSFYNEQFF